Sequencing of this T cell receptor beta chain was carried out in a study of blood T cell repertoires in COVID-19. Across the study: From the United States, Italy and Spain came samples of acute and convalescent COVID-19. Sources were T cells, B-cell-depleted T cells, or PBMCs; the material itself was cDNA or gDNA.

Libraries were prepared by immunoSEQ multiplex PCR; TCRdb keeps only in-frame clonotypes and omits some of them. The repertoire consists of about 150,000 clones, with about 73% occurring once and the leading ten covering around 1.7%. Trimming cost V 3 bases and J 1 base; bases outside gene matches: 7. This CDR3 is 17 amino acids long. Germline CDR1 is SGHNT and CDR2 is YYREEE (reference sequence). The chain recombines TRBV5-4 with TRBJ2-2; 9 positions agree with TRBD2. This receptor was taken from an older man with acute or convalescent COVID-19. The material sequenced was peripheral blood. Here the CDR3 DNA reads TGTGCCAGCAGCTCCGATTCTAGCGGGGTGAACACCGGGGAGCTGTTTTTT. This sequence encodes CASSSDSSGVNTGELFF. Full variable domain (missing parts from reference TRBV5-4 and TRBJ2-2): ETGVTQSPTHLIKTRGQQVTLRCSSQSGHNTVSWYQQALGQGPQFIFQYYREEENGRGNFPPRFSGLQFPNYSSELNVNALELDDSALYLCASSSDSSGVNTGELFFGEGSRLTVL.